Listed here is a single T cell receptor beta chain. Healthy HIV-negative adults without recent acute infections or vaccinations served as donors. The data were obtained in a study of shared clonotypes between healthy human individuals. Trimming removed 4 bases from V and 2 bases from J; junction bases left unmatched: 15. The CDR3 is 19 amino acids. CDR1 is SGHRS and CDR2 is YFSETQ in the germline V gene. Samples underwent the assay at deep level. The repertoire was sequenced with immunoSEQ multiplex PCR; TCRdb's copy has only in-frame clones and lacks some. Of about 1.1 million clones in the sample, 75% to 80% were seen once.

The sample was memory CD4+ T cells from PBMCs. Sample subset: CD45RA-negative fraction. This receptor was taken from a man between 18 and 29 years old in good health. Some clones in this sample may be carry-over from other donors' samples. The chain joins TRBV5-1 to TRBJ2-5, with 12 bases aligning to TRBD2. Here the CDR3 reads CASSLSPFLAGGGQETQYF. The CDR3, as DNA: TGCGCCAGCAGCCTCAGCCCGTTCCTAGCGGGAGGGGGACAAGAGACCCAGTACTTC.